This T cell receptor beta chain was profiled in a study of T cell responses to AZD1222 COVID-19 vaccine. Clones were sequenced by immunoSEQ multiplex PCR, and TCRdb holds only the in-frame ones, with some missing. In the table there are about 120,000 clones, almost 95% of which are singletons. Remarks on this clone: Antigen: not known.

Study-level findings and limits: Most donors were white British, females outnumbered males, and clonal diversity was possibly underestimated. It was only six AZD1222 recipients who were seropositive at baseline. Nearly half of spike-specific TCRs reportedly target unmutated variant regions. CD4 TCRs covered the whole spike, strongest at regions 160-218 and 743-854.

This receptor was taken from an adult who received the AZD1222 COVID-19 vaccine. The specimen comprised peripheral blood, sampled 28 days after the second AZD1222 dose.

CDR3 residues: CAISESGGTDNQPQHF. The DNA for the CDR3 is TGTGCCATCAGTGAGTCGGGAGGGACAGATAATCAGCCCCAGCATTTT. The chain carries TRBV10-3 and TRBJ1-5; 7 bases are shared with TRBD1. CDR3 length equals 16 residues. The trim removed 0 bases at V and 4 bases at J, leaving 6 bases unmatched. The V gene's germline CDR1 is ENHRY and CDR2 SYGVKD.